One sample yielded the 30 T cell receptor beta chains listed below, sequenced in a study of blood T cell repertoires in COVID-19. Only in-frame clones appear in the TCRdb table, and some are missing; sequencing was by immunoSEQ multiplex PCR. The profile shows 150,000 to 200,000 clones, 82% of them singletons. The sample taken for sequencing was peripheral blood. The receptors stem from a woman between 40 and 50 years old with COVID-19, enrolled during active disease.

The V and J genes are TRBV12-5 and TRBJ1-2, with 7 bases lining up with TRBD1. The CDR3 contains 16 residues. CDR1 and CDR2 from the germline V gene are LGHNT and FRNRAP. Trimming cost V 2 bases and J 6 bases; bases outside gene matches: 12. The CDR3 DNA reads TGTGCTAGTGGTTTGTCCCCCCCGACAGGGCGGCATGGCTACACCTTC. Its translation is CASGLSPPTGRHGYTF.

This clone was seen more than once but under ten times. The rearrangement joins TRBV12-3 or TRBV12-4 to TRBJ1-1, with 9 nucleotides matching TRBD1. The CDR3 is made up of 13 amino acids. V was clipped by 5 bases and J by 10 bases; unmatched bases: 8. As DNA, the CDR3 is TGTGCCAGCAGTCCCCGGGACAGGGACGCAGCTTTCTTT. Amino acid sequence: CASSPRDRDAAFF.

The rearrangement links TRBV28 to TRBJ1-2; D is perhaps TRBD1 (6 bases). V dropped 1 base and J dropped 8 bases, with 11 bases sitting between them. This CDR3 is 13 amino acids long. Germline CDR1 MDHEN, CDR2 SYDVKM. As DNA, the CDR3 is TGTGCCAGCAGTTTATTGGGGGCGGTCGGCTACACCTTC. As protein: CASSLLGAVGYTF.

The V call is TRBV7-8, the J call TRBJ2-7; tentative D call: TRBD2 (6 bases). V shed 5 bases and J shed 4 bases, with 18 bases lying between them. CDR1 is SGHVS, CDR2 FQNEAQ, per germline. The length of the CDR3 is 15 residues. CDR3 sequence (DNA): TGTGCCAGCAGCCCCAGTAGGAGGGCCTGGTACGAGCAGTACTTC. Translation gives CASSPSRRAWYEQYF.

This rearrangement joins TRBV2 to TRBJ1-6, with 9 bases aligning to TRBD1. Germline CDR1 reads SNHLY; CDR2 reads FYNNEI. Losses at the gene ends were 6 bases for V and 9 bases for J; bases not matched to a gene: 9. CDR3 size: 15 residues. CDR3 amino acids: CASRASGTGLSPLHF. The CDR3 DNA follows: TGTGCCAGCAGAGCCTCCGGGACAGGGCTTTCACCCCTCCACTTT.

V and J are TRBV19 and TRBJ1-1; D is unresolved. The germline V gene has CDR1 LNHDA and CDR2 SQIVND (reference sequence). The CDR3 is 14 residues long. The V gene lost 6 bases and the J gene lost 0 bases, with 11 bases spanning the gap. CDR3 sequence: CASSREIMNTEAFF. The DNA of the CDR3 is TGTGCCAGTAGCCGGGAGATCATGAACACTGAAGCTTTCTTT.

The rearrangement joins TRBV10-2 to TRBJ2-7, with 10 nucleotides matching TRBD1. The ends lost 11 bases at V and 2 bases at J; junction bases unmatched: 6. Per the germline V gene, CDR1 is WSHSY and CDR2 is SAAADI. This CDR3 comprises 13 residues. The CDR3 spells CASRTGGPYEQYF. CDR3 coding DNA: TGCGCCTCCCGGACAGGGGGGCCCTACGAGCAGTACTTC.

The rearrangement uses TRBV19 and TRBJ1-4; D perhaps matches TRBD1 (5 bases). V was shortened by 3 bases and J by 3 bases, with 8 bases between the two germline ends. Germline V lookup: CDR1 LNHDA, CDR2 SQIVND (reference sequence). The CDR3 contains 14 residues. DNA for the CDR3: TGTGCCAGTAGTATGGGGGGAGCTAATGAAAAACTGTTTTTT. Translating gives CASSMGGANEKLFF.

This chain joins TRBV28 and TRBJ2-2; 12 bases line up with TRBD2. The germline CDR1 and CDR2 sequences are MDHEN and SYDVKM. This CDR3 has 15 amino acids. After removal of 5 bases from V and 9 bases from J, the junction contained 7 bases not matched to a gene. CDR3 amino acids: CASSPTSGGSRELFF. The CDR3 nucleotides read TGTGCCAGCAGTCCGACTAGCGGGGGATCCCGGGAGCTGTTTTTT.

This clone was detected only a few times. The rearrangement links TRBV5-6 to TRBJ2-7, with TRBD1 identical over 7 bases. Looked up from germline, CDR1 is SGHDT and CDR2 is YYEEEE. The V gene end was trimmed by 3 bases and the J gene end by 7 bases; junction bases not matched to a gene: 4. The CDR3 is made up of 12 amino acids. Here the CDR3 DNA reads TGTGCCAGCAGCTGGACAGGTCGAGAGCAGTACGTC. The encoded protein is CASSWTGREQYV.

This chain joins TRBV9 and TRBJ2-1; the match to TRBD2 covers 7 bases. J was trimmed by 10 bases and V by 0 bases; bases with no gene match: 10. This CDR3 is 15 amino acids long. Germline CDR1 and CDR2: SGDLS and YYNGEE. The CDR3 is CASSVVAGDGGEQFF. The CDR3 bases are TGTGCCAGCAGCGTAGTTGCGGGAGACGGCGGGGAGCAGTTCTTC.

This chain joins TRBV7-9 and TRBJ1-2, with 8 bases identical to TRBD1. Germline lookup yields CDR1 SEHNR and CDR2 FQNEAQ (reference sequence). This CDR3 has 13 residues. With 5 bases clipped from V and 8 bases from J, the junction kept 7 bases outside the gene matches. The CDR3 nucleotides read TGTGCCAGCAGCCCACAGGACAGGGACGGCTACACCTTC. The encoded protein is CASSPQDRDGYTF.

The rearrangement joins TRBV30 to TRBJ2-7; 11 nucleotides match TRBD2. Trimming cost V 2 bases and J 3 bases; bases outside gene matches: 15. Looked up from germline, CDR1 is GTSNPN and CDR2 is SVGIG (reference sequence). The CDR3 runs 18 residues. CDR3 amino acids: CAWSPLGMTSGIHYEQYF. The CDR3 DNA reads as TGTGCCTGGAGTCCACTGGGGATGACTAGCGGGATACACTACGAGCAGTACTTC. Based on the CDR3 plus reference TRBV30 and TRBJ2-7, the full variable domain is SQTIHQWPATLVQPVGSPLSLECTVEGTSNPNLYWYRQAAGRGLQLLFYSVGIGQISSEVPQNLSASRPQDRQFILSSKKLLLSDSGFYLCAWSPLGMTSGIHYEQYFGPGTRLTVT.

The V gene is TRBV14, the J gene TRBJ2-3; no clear D. This CDR3 has 19 amino acids. CDR1 is SGHDN and CDR2 is FVKESK in the germline V gene. Trimming shortened V by 5 bases and J by 4 bases, and 28 bases separated the two germline ends. The chain's CDR3 is CASSSPRVFATDVADTQYF. The CDR3 coding sequence is TGTGCCAGCAGCTCTCCTCGGGTGTTCGCTACCGACGTCGCAGATACGCAGTATTTT.

The rearrangement uses TRBV28 and TRBJ1-4, with 8 nucleotides matching TRBD1. This CDR3 has 15 amino acids. Germline V lookup: CDR1 MDHEN, CDR2 SYDVKM. J was trimmed by 10 bases and V by 6 bases; bases with no gene match: 13. The CDR3 sequence is CASSPTGTGGRKLFF. The CDR3 nucleotides are TGTGCCAGCAGCCCGACCGGGACAGGTGGCCGAAAACTGTTTTTT. Combining the CDR3 with reference TRBV28 and TRBJ1-4 gives the whole variable domain DVKVTQSSRYLVKRTGEKVFLECVQDMDHENMFWYRQDPGLGLRLIYFSYDVKMKEKGDIPEGYSVSREKKERFSLILESASTNQTSMYLCASSPTGTGGRKLFFGSGTQLSVL.

This clone was observed a few times. The rearrangement links TRBV6-5 to TRBJ1-1; 7 positions match TRBD1. V shed 8 bases and J 1 base; nucleotides not matched to a gene: 7. This CDR3 region has 14 residues. CDR1 MNHEY and CDR2 SVGAGI come from the germline V gene. The CDR3 reads CASLPNRGNTEAFF. The CDR3 nucleotides read TGTGCCAGCCTTCCGAACAGGGGGAACACTGAAGCTTTCTTT.

The V call is TRBV2, the J call TRBJ1-2; TRBD1 is a possible D gene (6 bases). The CDR3 loop spans 13 amino acids. Germline V gives CDR1 SNHLY, CDR2 FYNNEI. The ends were cut back, 7 bases at V and 4 bases at J, with 13 bases in the middle. The CDR3 spells CASKGTQSYGYTF. CDR3 nucleotide sequence: TGTGCCAGCAAGGGGACACAAAGCTATGGCTACACCTTC.

The V gene is TRBV4-1, the J gene TRBJ1-5; 7 bases fit TRBD1. After removal of 3 bases from V and 5 bases from J, the junction contained 7 bases not matched to a gene. The CDR3 has 15 amino acids. Germline loops: CDR1 MGHRA, CDR2 YSYEKL. The CDR3 spells CASSQRQGVDQPQHF. DNA for the CDR3: TGCGCCAGCAGCCAGCGTCAGGGGGTGGATCAGCCCCAGCATTTT.

A few counts support this clone. The chain has TRBV4-2 and TRBJ2-7; 11 bases agree with TRBD2. Germline assignment: CDR1 LGHNA and CDR2 YNFKEQ. V trimming: 0 bases; J trimming: 3 bases; junction bases outside the gene matches: 1. The CDR3 has 15 amino acids. The CDR3 DNA reads as TGTGCCAGCAGCCAAGAAACTAGCGGGAGCTACGAGCAGTACTTC. Protein: CASSQETSGSYEQYF.

This chain connects TRBV19 to TRBJ1-3, with TRBD1 matching 9 bases. The CDR3 is 15 residues long. The ends lost 6 bases at V and 3 bases at J; junction bases unmatched: 6. The germline V gene has CDR1 LNHDA and CDR2 SQIVND (reference sequence). CDR3 loop: CASSLQGARGNTIYF. The CDR3 DNA follows: TGTGCCAGTAGCCTACAGGGGGCTCGTGGAAACACCATATATTTT.

The chain carries TRBV19 and TRBJ2-6, with D uncertain. The CDR3 runs to 13 residues. The germline V gene encodes CDR1 LNHDA and CDR2 SQIVND (reference sequence). The V end lost 6 bases, the J end lost 4 bases, and 7 bases lay between the germline ends. This chain's CDR3 is CASRGTGANVLTF. The CDR3 nucleotides are TGTGCCAGTAGGGGCACGGGGGCCAACGTCCTGACTTTC.

The CDR3 loop reads CASSFLAGEETQYF. The DNA of the CDR3 is TGTGCCAGCAGCTTCCTAGCAGGGGAGGAGACCCAGTACTTC. The V and J genes are TRBV7-8 and TRBJ2-5; TRBD1 might be the D (6 bases). Germline CDR1 is SGHVS and CDR2 is FQNEAQ. Deletions cut 3 bases from V and 5 bases from J, with 13 bases between. The length of the CDR3 is 14 residues.

V and J are TRBV3-1 (or the pseudogene TRBV3-2) and TRBJ2-1; D is possibly TRBD2 (5 bases). Deletions cut 0 bases from V and 8 bases from J, with 5 bases between. This CDR3 is built from 12 residues. Germline CDR1 is LGHDT and CDR2 is YNNKEL (reference sequence). The CDR3 spells CASSQDSDEQFF. CDR3 DNA: TGTGCCAGCAGCCAAGATAGCGATGAGCAGTTCTTC.

The rearrangement joins TRBV3-1 (or the pseudogene TRBV3-2) to TRBJ1-2; D is uncertain. This CDR3 is 12 amino acids long. Between the trimmed V and J ends, which lost 3 bases and 4 bases, there was a span of 6 bases. Per germline, CDR1 LGHDT and CDR2 YNNKEL (reference sequence). The CDR3 is CASSHLSYGYTF. CDR3 coding DNA: TGTGCCAGCAGCCATCTGAGCTATGGCTACACCTTC.

This clone was counted only a few times. The chain links TRBV19 to TRBJ1-6; 9 bases fit TRBD1. The CDR3 sequence is 15 residues long. The germline V gene has CDR1 LNHDA and CDR2 SQIVND (reference sequence). Trimming cost V 6 bases and J 7 bases; bases outside gene matches: 7. The CDR3 DNA follows: TGTGCCAGTAGGCCACAGGGGGCGGGGAATTCACCCCTCCACTTT. Protein product: CASRPQGAGNSPLHF.

This clone has just one count. The gene calls are TRBV7-8 and TRBJ2-1; possible D gene TRBD2, 5 bases. Per germline, CDR1 SGHVS and CDR2 FQNEAQ. The CDR3 runs to 15 residues. Trimming shortened V by 6 bases and J by 4 bases, and 16 bases separated the two germline ends. The CDR3 sequence: CASRDLRADYNEQFF. The CDR3 DNA follows: TGTGCCAGCAGGGACTTGCGGGCAGATTACAATGAGCAGTTCTTC.

The V call is TRBV6-6, the J call TRBJ1-4, with 8 bases identical to TRBD1. Germline lookup yields CDR1 MNHNY and CDR2 SVGAGI (reference sequence). The J segment lost 7 bases and the V segment lost 5 bases, leaving 6 bases of the junction unmatched. The CDR3 has 14 residues. The CDR3, as DNA: TGTGCCAGCAGTGAGGGACAGGCGTTTGAAAAACTGTTTTTT. Translation: CASSEGQAFEKLFF.

The gene calls are TRBV6-5 and TRBJ1-1; no clear D gene. V lost 0 bases and J lost 4, with 12 bases in between. The germline gives CDR1 MNHEY, CDR2 SVGAGI. CDR3 length: 15 residues. CDR3 DNA sequence: TGTGCCAGCAGTTACTCCGCAGGAGGTACCACTGAAGCTTTCTTT. This gives the protein CASSYSAGGTTEAFF.

The V and J genes are TRBV6-6 and TRBJ2-7; weak D call: TRBD2 (5 bases). V lost 8 bases to trimming and J lost 7 bases, with 15 bases between them. CDR3 length equals 12 residues. The germline V gene has CDR1 MNHNY and CDR2 SVGAGI (reference sequence). The DNA for the CDR3 is TGTGCCAGCGCCCGAGGGAGCTCTGAGCAGTACTTC. Translated, it gives CASARGSSEQYF.

The rearrangement uses TRBV6-4 and TRBJ2-1; 7 bases are a match to TRBD2. Looked up from germline, CDR1 is MRHNA and CDR2 is SNTAGT. This CDR3 spans 16 amino acids. Losses at the gene ends were 0 bases for V and 0 bases for J; bases not matched to a gene: 2. The CDR3 loop is CASSDSLASSYNEQFF. The CDR3 nucleotides read TGTGCCAGCAGTGACTCACTAGCGAGCTCCTACAATGAGCAGTTCTTC.